The entry that follows covers one T cell receptor beta chain sequence. These data come from a study of control samples from healthy donors and cancer patients. The CDR3 consists of 14 residues. Profiled with immunoSEQ multiplex PCR; TCRdb holds only in-frame clones, not every one. Among 150,000 to 200,000 clones listed, over 85% were seen once. Input material: blood. The sequence came from a man aged 25-40 years in good health. This chain uses TRBV12-1 with TRBJ2-7; no DNA check was done on the table's D call, TRBD2. TRBV12-1 is classified as a pseudogene. This CDR3 is CASSFYLEAYEQYF. CDR3 sequence (DNA): TGTGCCAGCAGCTTTTACCTAGAAGCCTACGAGCAGTACTTC.